Below, 5 T cell receptor beta chains from the same sample are listed, as sequenced in a study of early T cells in non-severe SARS-CoV-2 infection. One entry per CDR3 protein, called by TCRdb with MiXCR from the 5' RACE reads. Of some 48,000 distinct CDR3 sequences listed, 7.7% are singletons. Sequencing was performed on whole blood. The receptors here all came from an adult who was a healthcare worker with PCR-confirmed SARS-CoV-2 infection or an uninfected control (not recorded which).

The V call is TRBV4-3, the J call TRBJ1-2, with a tentative D call TRBD1 (6 bases). Germline V lookup: CDR1 LGHNA, CDR2 YSLEER. The CDR3 runs 16 residues. Trimming cost V 0 bases and J 6 bases, with 17 bases left between them. The CDR3 here is CASSQDNHRGGDGYTF. The CDR3 DNA reads as TGCGCCAGCAGCCAAGATAACCATAGAGGGGGTGATGGCTACACCTTC.

The rearrangement joins TRBV5-1 to TRBJ1-2; D is perhaps TRBD1 (6 bases). V gave up 4 bases and J gave up 3 bases, with 13 bases separating them. Germline lookup yields CDR1 SGHRS and CDR2 YFSETQ. This CDR3 is built from 14 residues. The chain's CDR3 is CASSPVRGYYGYTF. Here the CDR3 DNA reads TGCGCCAGCAGCCCGGTCAGGGGATACTATGGCTACACCTTC.

Ten or more counts support this clonotype. The rearrangement links TRBV28 to TRBJ1-5, with a tentative D call TRBD1 (5 bases). Germline CDR1 is MDHEN and CDR2 is SYDVKM. V lost 1 base to trimming and J lost 1 base, with 8 bases between them. The CDR3 has 15 residues. The CDR3 here is CASSLSGQSNQPQHF. CDR3 sequence (DNA): TGTGCCAGCAGTTTATCAGGGCAAAGCAATCAGCCCCAGCATTTT.

Ten or more counts support this clonotype. The rearrangement links TRBV10-3 to TRBJ2-2; TRBD2 aligns across 7 bases. V was pared by 0 bases and J by 2 bases, with 3 bases of the junction left unmatched. CDR1 is ENHRY, CDR2 SYGVKD, per germline. The CDR3 runs 16 residues. The CDR3: CAISESGDYNTGELFF. CDR3 DNA: TGTGCCATCAGTGAGTCGGGGGACTACAACACCGGGGAGCTGTTTTTT.

This clonotype was recorded a few times. This sequence joins TRBV7-9 and TRBJ2-1; the match to TRBD1 covers 9 bases. Per germline, CDR1 SEHNR and CDR2 FQNEAQ (reference sequence). The CDR3 has 15 residues. Trimming cost V 3 bases and J 8 bases; bases outside gene matches: 8. The DNA for the CDR3 is TGTGCCAGCAGCTTGTTGGGGACAGGGACAGATGAGCAGTTCTTC. Protein sequence: CASSLLGTGTDEQFF. Full variable domain (missing parts from reference TRBV7-9 and TRBJ2-1): DTGVSQNPRHKITKRGQNVTFRCDPISEHNRLYWYRQTLGQGPEFLTYFQNEAQLEKSRLLSDRFSAERPKGSFSTLEIQRTEQGDSAMYLCASSLLGTGTDEQFFGPGTRLTVL.